This is a list of T cell receptor beta chains from one sample in a study of regulatory T cells in long-lasting Graves disease. TCRdb used MiXCR to reprocess the multiplex PCR reads, holding one entry per CDR3 protein. This table has 380,000 or so distinct CDR3 sequences, 16% appearing once. This sample also belongs to another study, concerning T cells in Graves' hyperthyroidism and ophthalmopathy.

The sequenced sample was peripheral blood mononuclear cells (PBMCs), obtained at new diagnosis, from a patient treated with antithyroid drugs. These TCRs come from a woman in her late teens or twenties with Graves disease. Both conserved end residues are part of each CDR3.

CDR3 length: 16; V gene: TRBV5-6; J gene: TRBJ2-1; CDR3 protein: CASSLELGGLDNEQFF
CDR3 length: 15; V gene: TRBV20-1; J gene: TRBJ2-1; CDR3 protein: CSAQGLAGPYNEQFF
CDR3 length: 14; V gene: TRBV6-1; J gene: TRBJ2-2; CDR3 protein: CASSTRTRAGELFF
CDR3 length: 14; V gene: TRBV7-6; J gene: TRBJ1-5; CDR3 protein: CASSPTELGQPQHF
CDR3 length: 14; V gene: TRBV12-3/TRBV12-4; J gene: TRBJ1-2; CDR3 protein: CASSSPGQNYGYTF
CDR3 length: 14; V gene: TRBV20-1; J gene: TRBJ2-1; CDR3 protein: CSASDRVIGNEQFF
CDR3 length: 14; V gene: TRBV20-1; J gene: TRBJ2-5; CDR3 protein: CSASLGTVKETQYF
CDR3 length: 13; V gene: TRBV9; J gene: TRBJ1-5; CDR3 protein: CASSVDLGEPQHF
CDR3 length: 11; V gene: TRBV27; J gene: TRBJ2-7; CDR3 protein: CASSFEGGKYF
CDR3 length: 17; V gene: TRBV6-1; J gene: TRBJ2-2; CDR3 protein: CASSRLAGGANTGELFF
CDR3 length: 16; V gene: TRBV15; J gene: TRBJ2-1; CDR3 protein: CATSRDAEGLFNEQFF
CDR3 length: 12; V gene: TRBV19; J gene: TRBJ1-1; CDR3 protein: CASIGQSLEAFF
CDR3 length: 16; V gene: TRBV28; J gene: TRBJ1-5; CDR3 protein: CASSLDRGAGNQPQHF
CDR3 length: 15; V gene: TRBV7-8; J gene: TRBJ1-1; CDR3 protein: CASSPGDRGNTEAFF
CDR3 length: 16; V gene: TRBV13; J gene: TRBJ1-4; CDR3 protein: CASRQGTAATNEKLVF
CDR3 length: 12; V gene: TRBV5-1; J gene: TRBJ2-7; CDR3 protein: CASSLGRDEQYF
CDR3 length: 14; V gene: TRBV29-1; J gene: TRBJ2-3; CDR3 protein: CSVEDHGRTGTQYF
CDR3 length: 11; V gene: TRBV20-1; J gene: TRBJ2-3; CDR3 protein: CSVLPSDTQYF
CDR3 length: 16; V gene: TRBV15; J gene: TRBJ2-7; CDR3 protein: CATSRGTGTGVFEQYF
CDR3 length: 15; V gene: TRBV20-1; J gene: TRBJ2-2; CDR3 protein: CSAIRLAANTGELFF
CDR3 length: 14; V gene: TRBV27; J gene: TRBJ1-4; CDR3 protein: CASSLTGFSEKLFF
CDR3 length: 15; V gene: TRBV27; J gene: TRBJ2-2; CDR3 protein: CASSLGTGYTGELVF
CDR3 length: 15; V gene: TRBV18; J gene: TRBJ1-5; CDR3 protein: CASSQSSVGNQPQHF
CDR3 length: 13; V gene: TRBV19; J gene: TRBJ2-3; CDR3 protein: CASRRTGVDTQYF
CDR3 length: 17; V gene: TRBV7-9; J gene: TRBJ1-1; CDR3 protein: CASSLVRFQRLNTEAFF
CDR3 length: 16; V gene: TRBV20-1; J gene: TRBJ2-7; CDR3 protein: CSARNGGQGGTYEQYF
CDR3 length: 14; V gene: TRBV13; J gene: TRBJ2-5; CDR3 protein: CASSSDWGRETQYF
CDR3 length: 11; V gene: TRBV7-2; J gene: TRBJ2-7; CDR3 protein: CASSLGLAGAF
CDR3 length: 14; V gene: TRBV2; J gene: TRBJ2-5; CDR3 protein: CASRREQGLETQYF
CDR3 length: 15; V gene: TRBV29-1; J gene: TRBJ1-2; CDR3 protein: CSVEDSRTGVYGYTF
CDR3 length: 16; V gene: TRBV6-9; J gene: TRBJ1-4; CDR3 protein: CASSYSKGTGNEKLFF
CDR3 length: 14; V gene: TRBV6-1; J gene: TRBJ1-6; CDR3 protein: CASSEQGAHSPLHF